These 10 T cell receptor beta chains share one sample of origin, sequenced in a study of T-cell memory formation after mild COVID-19. TCRdb called the 5' RACE reads again in MiXCR, with one record for every CDR3 protein. The table has about 240,000 distinct CDR3 sequences, roughly a tenth seen once. The sample comprised PBMCs or a T cell subset sorted from them (not recorded which). These receptors came from a man younger than 35 who had mild COVID-19 (a few samples of this study predate the infection). Cell type and time point are not known.

The chain links TRBV7-6 to TRBJ1-5; weak D call: TRBD1 (5 bases). V shed 2 bases and J shed 6 bases, with 11 bases lying between them. Germline assignment: CDR1 SGHVS and CDR2 FNYEAQ. The CDR3 is made up of 14 amino acids. The CDR3 loop is CASSLPGKGQPQHF. Written as DNA, the CDR3 is TGTGCCAGCAGCTTACCAGGGAAAGGTCAGCCCCAGCATTTT.

This clonotype was recorded at least ten times. The rearrangement uses TRBV4-2 and TRBJ2-1; 7 positions match TRBD2. Germline CDR1 and CDR2: LGHNA and YNFKEQ. V lost 4 bases, J lost 9 bases, and 15 bases stayed unmatched. The CDR3 consists of 16 residues. CDR3 sequence: CASSPSAGETRAEQFF. CDR3 sequence (DNA): TGTGCCAGCAGCCCCTCTGCGGGGGAGACCAGGGCTGAGCAGTTCTTC.

In its sample, this clonotype was seen a few times. The chain joins TRBV20-1 to TRBJ1-5; D is unresolved. The CDR3 totals 14 residues. Germline CDR1 and CDR2: DFQATT and SNEGSKA (reference sequence). The germline V and J ends were trimmed by 1 base and 3 bases, with 10 bases remaining between them. For the CDR3, the DNA is TGCAGTGCTAGAGTTGGGATATTCAATCAGCCCCAGCATTTT. Translating it yields CSARVGIFNQPQHF.

The chain is built from TRBV6-2 or TRBV6-3 and TRBJ1-1, with D possibly matching TRBD1 (5 bases). The germline CDR1 and CDR2 sequences are MNHEY and SVGEGT. This CDR3 comprises 13 residues. With 0 bases removed from V and 11 bases from J, the gap between germline ends came to 13 bases. The CDR3 nucleotides read TGTGCCAGCAGTTACTCGATCAGGGAGGGGGCTTTCTTT. Its translation: CASSYSIREGAFF.

This clonotype occurred a few times. This rearrangement joins TRBV6-2 or TRBV6-3 to TRBJ2-6; D is possibly TRBD1 or TRBD2 (5 bases each). Trimming left V 5 bases short and J 0 bases short, with 11 bases between. The CDR3 is made up of 16 amino acids. Germline CDR1 and CDR2: MNHEY and SVGEGT. The CDR3 nucleotides are TGTGCCAGCAGTGGGACGGAGAGCTCTGGGGCCAACGTCCTGACTTTC. It is translated as CASSGTESSGANVLTF.

The chain's CDR3 is CASSPILAVNTGELFF. CDR3 nucleotides: TGTGCCAGCAGCCCTATCCTAGCGGTGAACACCGGGGAGCTGTTTTTT. The V gene is TRBV7-3, the J gene TRBJ2-2; 7 bases are shared with TRBD2. Losses at the gene ends were 5 bases for V and 1 base for J; bases not matched to a gene: 7. Germline V lookup: CDR1 SGHTA, CDR2 FQGTGA. The CDR3 consists of 16 residues.

The J gene is TRBJ1-2, the V gene TRBV6-5, with TRBD1 matching over 7 bases. Trimming cost V 5 bases and J 8 bases; bases outside gene matches: 11. This CDR3 is 14 amino acids long. CDR1 is MNHEY and CDR2 is SVGAGI in the germline V gene. CDR3 sequence: CASSQTRDRKGYTF. In nucleotides, the CDR3 is TGTGCCAGCAGTCAGACTCGGGACAGAAAAGGCTACACCTTC.

This clonotype was detected only a few times. The chain couples TRBV12-3 or TRBV12-4 to TRBJ1-2; D may be TRBD1 (5 bases). The CDR3 totals 13 residues. V dropped 4 bases and J dropped 8 bases, with 14 bases sitting between them. The CDR3 nucleotides are TGTGCCAGCAGTTGGGACTACCTGGGGGGCTACACCTTC. Translated: CASSWDYLGGYTF.

In its sample, this clonotype was seen a few times. The rearrangement uses TRBV7-9 and TRBJ1-2, with D tentatively TRBD1 (6 bases). CDR3 length: 13 amino acids. The germline CDR1 and CDR2 sequences are SEHNR and FQNEAQ (reference sequence). Trimming stripped 6 bases from V and 8 bases from J, with 16 bases between. CDR3 sequence (DNA): TGTGCCAGCAGTCCTACAGGGATAGAAGGCTACACCTTC. This sequence encodes CASSPTGIEGYTF.

This clonotype was seen at least ten times. V is TRBV7-9 and J is TRBJ2-5, with D maybe TRBD2 (6 bases). The CDR3 is 16 residues long. The ends were cut back, 0 bases at V and 5 bases at J, with 16 bases in the middle. Germline CDR1 SEHNR, CDR2 FQNEAQ (reference sequence). The CDR3 protein is CASSLAARLAGETQYF. CDR3 bases: TGTGCCAGCAGCTTAGCCGCTAGACTGGCGGGGGAGACCCAGTACTTC.